This entry describes one TCR beta chain. Its antigen is not yet known. Per-base quality was not reported, and no clone a single base away is much larger than it. The data derive from a study of shared clonotypes between healthy human individuals (dated by TCRdb to 2018 to 2021). About the study as a whole: A couple of women and a few men aged 18 to 49 years were included in the cohort. To increase sequencing depth and limit assay-specific biases, TCR repertoire library preparation and sequencing were carried out by different laboratories using diverse techniques. For each donor, three plates each were used for CD4 naive and CD4 memory, two plates were used for CD8 naive, and one plate was used for CD8 memory. Blood TCR repertoires of about 5 healthy adults were deeply sequenced to estimate repertoire size and the extent of clonotype sharing between individuals. Leukapheresis yielded between about 0.9 and 9 billion PBMCs per donor. The paper as a whole reports these results and caveats: Because the study included only a small number of donors, the genetic and exposure-history diversity represented was limited. Incomplete sequencing was indicated by rarefaction of sorted-subset datasets, despite the large sequencing depth. When a few donors were compared, the shared fraction of clonotypes was 5% to 6.5% for naive CD4, over 3% for naive CD8, 2% to 2.5% for memory CD4, and 0.35% to 0.4% for memory CD8. Higher generation probabilities were observed for clonotypes shared by all four sorted-subset donors than for non-shared clonotypes. Naive subsets generally had larger estimated clonotype richness than memory subsets did. Pairwise subsampling led to the expectation that sequencing depth would affect the degree of clonotype sharing among donors. Sampling was restricted to blood, and TCR repertoires in tissue are likely to differ from TCR repertoires in blood.

The donors were healthy, HIV-negative adults who had no recently reported acute infections or vaccinations. Only Caucasian adults living in Nashville, Tennessee, USA were represented among the donors. Magnetic negative selection was used to enrich CD4+ T cells, after which naive cells were positively selected on CD45RA and the negative fraction became the memory subset. Blood was obtained by leukapheresis, after which PBMCs were separated by Ficoll-Histopaque density gradient centrifugation and cryopreserved in liquid nitrogen vapor phase. Analytical flow cytometry was used to check the purity and quantity of every magnetically sorted T cell population. Genomic DNA was isolated from each sorted fraction and quantified by UV absorbance on a Nanodrop 2000c. The CDR3 holds 15 amino acids from the cysteine to the phenylalanine. Only the CDR3 DNA is retained, 45 bases long and in frame from the first base. The germline V gene specifies KGHSH as CDR1 and LQKENI as CDR2. V has 3 bases trimmed and J has 8 bases trimmed; junction bases matching no gene number 9.

Using the deep immunoSEQ assay, multiplex PCR amplified TCR CDR3 regions from genomic DNA. Extracted genomic DNA from each cell subset was spread evenly across all wells of several immunoSEQ 96-well plates, with each plate serving as a replicate. For sorted subsets, each replicate PCR was loaded with approximately 200 ng genomic DNA, equivalent to 30,000 to 35,000 T cell genomes. Purified libraries were measured with a Qubit 3.0 fluorometer, size-checked on a Bioanalyzer 2100, and measured again with the KAPA Library Quantification kit. A separate single-read 150-cycle Illumina NextSeq 550 flow cell was used to sequence each immunoSEQ 96-well plate. As for how the authors treated the data: Because the immunoSEQ output included only junctional sequences and no quality scores, the filtering could not be the same as the filtering used for full-length reads. Sequences were annotated with PyIR, a Python wrapper for IgBLAST v1.9, using IMGT germline references to assign V/J genes and CDR3. Reads with weak V/J assignments (E-value above 1e-6), missing CDR3, stop codons, out-of-frame junctions, or ambiguous translated residues were removed. V3J clonotypes were defined by identical inferred V gene, J gene, and CDR3 amino acid sequence. Percentage overlap between repertoires was calculated by dividing the number of shared unique clonotypes by the size of the smaller repertoire. Three approaches were used to assess repertoire richness: RTK rarefaction, the Chao1 estimator, and Recon v2.1 estimates of unobserved clonotypes. For all TCRbeta clonotypes obtained by the gDNA method from several donors, generation probabilities were computed with OLGA. Imported from immuneACCESS, the table was reduced by TCRdb to in-frame sequences with V and J called. These copies leave out some clones; in studies compared against another copy, an unresolved V gene accounts for under half, and the cause of the remainder is not known. The D gene and trimming were derived from the DNA, and the V and J assignments and clone size from that table. The sample has about 2.4 million clones on record, 80% to 95% of them singletons. Of the sample, around 0.37% is held by the ten largest clones.

The V gene is TRBV18 and the J gene is TRBJ1-4; TRBD1 aligns with 7 central bases. This TCR was sampled from a man between 18 and 35 years old in good health. Some clones in this sample may be carry-over from other donors' samples. What was sequenced was naive CD4+ T cells from PBMCs. The cell subset or site tag for this specimen amounts to: CD45RA+ positively selected. The DNA sequence reads TGTGCCAGCTCACCTCGACAGGGTTCCGAGGAAAAACTGTTTTTT. This gives the protein CASSPRQGSEEKLFF.